The entry below gives a single T cell receptor (beta chain) sequence along with its context. The junction differs from germline at one of its ends, possibly a read error. TCR beta cDNA came from roughly 450 ng total RNA, primed with a constant-region primer. For TCR beta, libraries were produced by three nested multiplex PCR rounds using slightly modified ARM-PCR. Amplification in the first two PCR rounds was performed using TRBV1-TRBV30 forward primers and a C-beta reverse primer for roughly 10 cycles each. In TCRdb, the multiplex PCR reads were re-called with MiXCR into one record per CDR3 protein. The data show hundreds of thousands of distinct CDR3 sequences, roughly 60% seen once. The researchers obtained blood RNA from unsorted whole blood and also extracted germline DNA. This record belongs to a study of tumor-infiltrating lymphocytes in primary liver carcinoma. Study overall: Tissue type made little difference to sample yields of roughly 3.65 to 7.13 million productive TCRbeta reads.

This CDR3 comprises 13 residues. The germline gives CDR1 MNHEY, CDR2 SVGAGI. The sequencing sample was made of peripheral blood. This rearrangement joins TRBV6-5 to TRBJ1-3, with a tentative D call TRBD1 (6 bases). This TCR derives from a woman aged 30 to 39 with primary liver carcinoma and hepatitis B virus infection. For the CDR3, the DNA is TGTGCCAGCAGCACTGGACAGAGAAACATCATATATTTT. Translating it yields CASSTGQRNIIYF.